The rows below give T cell receptor beta chains drawn from one sample of a study of CD8 T cells in Susac syndrome. MiXCR, applied by TCRdb to the immunoSEQ multiplex PCR reads, yields one record per CDR3 protein. This table has some 96,000 distinct CDR3 sequences, around 94% appearing once. The sequenced sample consisted of CD4+ T cells from PBMCs. These TCRs come from a human donor with Susac syndrome. Both conserved end residues are part of each CDR3. D genes are given only for firm matches. Clone size appears in some rows only: once, few, many, or a class for an expanded clone.

D gene	V gene	clone size	J gene	CDR3 length	CDR3 DNA	CDR3 protein
.	TRBV20-1	once	TRBJ1-2	11	TGCAGTGCTAGAGCAGGTGGTGGCTACACCTTC	CSARAGGGYTF
.	TRBV29-1	.	TRBJ2-1	14	TGCAGCGTCGACTACGGGGGGCTAGCCAATGAGCAGTTCTTC	CSVDYGGLANEQFF
.	TRBV9	.	TRBJ1-2	12	TGTGCCAGCGGGGGAGCCCTCTATGGCTACACCTTC	CASGGALYGYTF
.	TRBV20-1	.	TRBJ1-4	13	TGCAGTGCTAGTCGGTCAAAAAATGAAAAACTGTTTTTT	CSASRSKNEKLFF
TRBD1	TRBV29-1	once	TRBJ1-4	12	TGCAGCGTCATGACAGGGATGGGAAAACTGTTTTTT	CSVMTGMGKLFF
TRBD1	TRBV29-1	.	TRBJ1-5	13	TGCAGCGTGGGGACAGGGGTACGGCAGCCCCAGCATTTT	CSVGTGVRQPQHF
.	TRBV13	once	TRBJ2-7	15	TGTGCCAGCAGCTTAAGGTCGGCAGGGAGCTACGAGCAGTACTTC	CASSLRSAGSYEQYF
.	TRBV9	.	TRBJ2-5	13	TGTGCCAGCAGCGTAGTGCCGCAAGAGACCCAGTACTTC	CASSVVPQETQYF
.	TRBV20-1	once	TRBJ2-3	14	TGCAGTGCTAGAGTCGCGGGAAGCACAGATACGCAGTATTTT	CSARVAGSTDTQYF
.	TRBV7-9	.	TRBJ2-1	12	TGTGCCAGCAGCTTAGGCAGCAATGAGCAGTTCTTC	CASSLGSNEQFF
.	TRBV14	.	TRBJ1-6	14	TGTGCCAGCAGCCAAGGAGTGTGGGTTTCACCCCTCCACTTT	CASSQGVWVSPLHF
.	TRBV9	.	TRBJ1-6	15	TGTGCCAGCAGCGCGATGGGTGGGGTAGGGTCACCCCTCCACTTT	CASSAMGGVGSPLHF
TRBD1	TRBV20-1	.	TRBJ2-7	14	TGCAGTGCACCAAGGGACAGGGGGCTATACGAGCAGTACTTC	CSAPRDRGLYEQYF
.	TRBV14	.	TRBJ1-2	13	TGTGCCAGCAGCCAAGTGATAGGCTATGGCTACACCTTC	CASSQVIGYGYTF
.	TRBV3-1	.	TRBJ1-1	13	TGTGCCAGCAGCCAACCGGGACGGCCTGAAGCTTTCTTT	CASSQPGRPEAFF
.	TRBV4-2	.	TRBJ2-3	14	TGTGCCAGCAGCCAAGACTCTAGCCCAGATACGCAGTATTTT	CASSQDSSPDTQYF